The rows below give T cell receptor beta chains drawn from one sample of a study of CD8+ T cells in alopecia areata. Repertoires were generated with immunoSEQ multiplex PCR, while TCRdb's copy carries only in-frame clones and drops some. The sample lists roughly 150,000 clones; approximately 65% were seen once. The material sequenced was CD8+ T cells sorted from blood. The receptors shown here come from a human donor in good health. Both conserved end residues are part of each CDR3. Fields, in order: V gene, D gene, CDR3 length, J gene, clone size, CDR3 protein, CDR3 DNA. A D gene is named only where the DNA matches it firmly. The size of a clone is reported for some rows only, either as once, few or many, or as a class for expanded clones.

V gene: TRBV9; D gene: TRBD1; CDR3 length: 15; J gene: TRBJ2-1; clone size: once; CDR3 protein: CASSASGGAYNEQFF; CDR3 DNA: TGTGCCAGCAGCGCTTCAGGGGGCGCCTACAATGAGCAGTTCTTC
V gene: TRBV16; D gene: .; CDR3 length: 15; J gene: TRBJ2-7; clone size: .; CDR3 protein: CASSQSKSGDYEQYF; CDR3 DNA: TGTGCCAGCAGCCAATCGAAGTCCGGGGACTACGAGCAGTACTTC
V gene: TRBV5-1; D gene: .; CDR3 length: 17; J gene: TRBJ2-1; clone size: .; CDR3 protein: CASSFRTASPRAGEQFF; CDR3 DNA: TGCGCCAGCAGCTTCAGGACAGCTTCACCAAGGGCGGGCGAGCAGTTCTTC
V gene: TRBV9; D gene: .; CDR3 length: 14; J gene: TRBJ2-7; clone size: .; CDR3 protein: CASSAGTATYEQYF; CDR3 DNA: TGTGCCAGCAGCGCGGGGACCGCAACCTACGAGCAGTACTTC
V gene: TRBV2; D gene: .; CDR3 length: 12; J gene: TRBJ2-7; clone size: .; CDR3 protein: CAGESYPYEQYF; CDR3 DNA: TGTGCCGGCGAATCCTACCCCTACGAGCAGTACTTC
V gene: TRBV25-1; D gene: .; CDR3 length: 14; J gene: TRBJ2-7; clone size: few; CDR3 protein: CASSPRGVSYEQYF; CDR3 DNA: TGTGCCAGCAGTCCCAGGGGAGTCTCCTACGAGCAGTACTTC
V gene: TRBV7-2; D gene: .; CDR3 length: 16; J gene: TRBJ2-3; clone size: .; CDR3 protein: CASSLWGLSGTDTQYF; CDR3 DNA: TGTGCCAGCAGCTTATGGGGTTTATCGGGCACAGATACGCAGTATTTT
V gene: TRBV29-1; D gene: .; CDR3 length: 12; J gene: TRBJ1-1; clone size: .; CDR3 protein: CSGEDRNTEAFF; CDR3 DNA: TGCAGCGGGGAGGACAGGAACACTGAAGCTTTCTTT
V gene: TRBV9; D gene: .; CDR3 length: 15; J gene: TRBJ2-7; clone size: .; CDR3 protein: CASSPTGLSNYEQYF; CDR3 DNA: TGTGCCAGCAGCCCAACGGGACTCTCTAACTACGAGCAGTACTTC
V gene: TRBV11-2; D gene: .; CDR3 length: 10; J gene: TRBJ2-1; clone size: .; CDR3 protein: CASSFDEQFF; CDR3 DNA: TGTGCCAGCAGCTTCGATGAGCAGTTCTTC
V gene: TRBV27; D gene: .; CDR3 length: 14; J gene: TRBJ1-4; clone size: .; CDR3 protein: CASSVQGANEKLFF; CDR3 DNA: TGTGCCAGCAGTGTACAGGGCGCTAATGAAAAACTGTTTTTT
V gene: TRBV4-1; D gene: .; CDR3 length: 16; J gene: TRBJ2-3; clone size: .; CDR3 protein: CASSPTPRGVTDTQYF; CDR3 DNA: TGCGCCAGCAGCCCAACGCCCAGGGGAGTGACAGATACGCAGTATTTT
V gene: TRBV19; D gene: .; CDR3 length: 13; J gene: TRBJ1-1; clone size: few; CDR3 protein: CASSIGSNTEAFF; CDR3 DNA: TGTGCCAGTAGTATAGGATCGAACACTGAAGCTTTCTTT
V gene: TRBV7-8; D gene: .; CDR3 length: 17; J gene: TRBJ2-7; clone size: once; CDR3 protein: CASSFQERLDSEYEQYF; CDR3 DNA: TGTGCCAGCAGCTTTCAGGAGCGTCTCGACAGTGAATACGAGCAGTACTTC
V gene: TRBV29-1; D gene: .; CDR3 length: 12; J gene: TRBJ2-7; clone size: .; CDR3 protein: CSGGSGPYEQYF; CDR3 DNA: TGCAGCGGGGGGTCCGGCCCCTACGAGCAGTACTTC
V gene: TRBV7-9; D gene: TRBD2; CDR3 length: 17; J gene: TRBJ2-1; clone size: .; CDR3 protein: CASSLPYGGGSYNEQFF; CDR3 DNA: TGTGCCAGCAGCCTCCCGTACGGGGGGGGGTCCTACAATGAGCAGTTCTTC
V gene: TRBV29-1; D gene: .; CDR3 length: 15; J gene: TRBJ2-2; clone size: few; CDR3 protein: CSVEEGAMNTGELFF; CDR3 DNA: TGCAGCGTTGAAGAGGGCGCCATGAACACCGGGGAGCTGTTTTTT
V gene: TRBV19; D gene: .; CDR3 length: 13; J gene: TRBJ2-1; clone size: few; CDR3 protein: CASSIALTNEQFF; CDR3 DNA: TGTGCCAGTAGTATAGCTTTAACCAATGAGCAGTTCTTC
V gene: TRBV25-1; D gene: TRBD2; CDR3 length: 16; J gene: TRBJ2-7; clone size: .; CDR3 protein: CASSPPGLVTIDEQYF; CDR3 DNA: TGTGCCAGCAGTCCCCCGGGACTAGTTACCATCGACGAGCAGTACTTC
V gene: TRBV6-1; D gene: .; CDR3 length: 11; J gene: TRBJ2-2; clone size: .; CDR3 protein: CASRQAGELFF; CDR3 DNA: TGTGCCAGCAGACAGGCCGGGGAGCTGTTTTTT
V gene: TRBV9; D gene: .; CDR3 length: 12; J gene: TRBJ1-2; clone size: few; CDR3 protein: CASSEGSRGYTF; CDR3 DNA: TGTGCCAGCAGCGAGGGGAGTAGAGGCTACACCTTC
V gene: TRBV5-6; D gene: .; CDR3 length: 13; J gene: TRBJ2-1; clone size: .; CDR3 protein: CASSTGPYNEQFF; CDR3 DNA: TGTGCCAGCAGCACGGGACCCTACAATGAGCAGTTCTTC
V gene: TRBV9; D gene: .; CDR3 length: 17; J gene: TRBJ2-1; clone size: .; CDR3 protein: CASSVVVSSLDYNEQFF; CDR3 DNA: TGTGCCAGCAGCGTAGTGGTCTCTAGTCTCGACTACAATGAGCAGTTCTTC
V gene: TRBV5-1; D gene: TRBD1; CDR3 length: 14; J gene: TRBJ1-1; clone size: .; CDR3 protein: CASSYGQGYTEAFF; CDR3 DNA: TGCGCCAGCAGCTACGGACAGGGGTACACTGAAGCTTTCTTT
V gene: TRBV2; D gene: .; CDR3 length: 12; J gene: TRBJ2-1; clone size: few; CDR3 protein: CASSETYNEQFF; CDR3 DNA: TGTGCCTCCAGTGAAACTTACAATGAGCAGTTCTTC
V gene: TRBV11-2; D gene: .; CDR3 length: 12; J gene: TRBJ2-1; clone size: .; CDR3 protein: CASSFRFLVQFF; CDR3 DNA: TGTGCCAGCAGCTTCAGGTTCTTGGTGCAGTTCTTC
V gene: TRBV27; D gene: .; CDR3 length: 17; J gene: TRBJ1-4; clone size: few; CDR3 protein: CASSPSNDTNHGEKLFF; CDR3 DNA: TGTGCCAGCAGTCCCTCAAATGACACCAACCACGGCGAAAAACTGTTTTTT
V gene: TRBV5-6; D gene: TRBD1; CDR3 length: 15; J gene: TRBJ2-7; clone size: .; CDR3 protein: CASSPIGQGSYEQYF; CDR3 DNA: TGTGCCAGCAGCCCCATCGGACAGGGGTCCTACGAGCAGTACTTC
V gene: TRBV7-6; D gene: TRBD2; CDR3 length: 15; J gene: TRBJ2-7; clone size: once; CDR3 protein: CASSLGTSGTYEQYF; CDR3 DNA: TGTGCCAGCAGCCTCGGGACTAGCGGGACCTACGAGCAGTACTTC
V gene: TRBV7-9; D gene: TRBD2; CDR3 length: 16; J gene: TRBJ2-1; clone size: .; CDR3 protein: CASTQRGLAGYNEQFF; CDR3 DNA: TGTGCCAGCACCCAGCGGGGACTAGCGGGTTACAATGAGCAGTTCTTC
V gene: TRBV6-5; D gene: .; CDR3 length: 15; J gene: TRBJ2-3; clone size: few; CDR3 protein: CASSYSGWGTDTQYF; CDR3 DNA: TGTGCCAGCAGTTACAGCGGGTGGGGCACAGATACGCAGTATTTT
V gene: TRBV9; D gene: TRBD2; CDR3 length: 16; J gene: TRBJ2-1; clone size: .; CDR3 protein: CASSASSGRAPNEQFF; CDR3 DNA: TGTGCCAGCAGCGCGAGTAGCGGGAGGGCCCCCAATGAGCAGTTCTTC
V gene: TRBV5-8; D gene: .; CDR3 length: 16; J gene: TRBJ1-5; clone size: .; CDR3 protein: CASSFSFGLYNQPQHF; CDR3 DNA: TGTGCCAGCAGCTTCAGCTTCGGGTTGTACAATCAGCCCCAGCATTTT
V gene: TRBV28; D gene: TRBD2; CDR3 length: 16; J gene: TRBJ2-5; clone size: .; CDR3 protein: CASSPWIAGEGETQYF; CDR3 DNA: TGTGCCAGCAGTCCCTGGATAGCGGGAGAAGGAGAGACCCAGTACTTC
V gene: TRBV7-9; D gene: .; CDR3 length: 12; J gene: TRBJ2-7; clone size: .; CDR3 protein: CASSLTAYEQYF; CDR3 DNA: TGTGCCAGCAGCTTAACAGCGTACGAGCAGTACTTC
V gene: TRBV5-1; D gene: TRBD1; CDR3 length: 15; J gene: TRBJ2-1; clone size: .; CDR3 protein: CASSLDRGRDNEQFF; CDR3 DNA: TGCGCCAGCAGCCTAGACAGGGGGCGAGACAATGAGCAGTTCTTC
V gene: TRBV28; D gene: .; CDR3 length: 16; J gene: TRBJ2-7; clone size: few; CDR3 protein: CASSLVSGFPSYEQYF; CDR3 DNA: TGTGCCAGCAGTTTAGTCAGCGGGTTCCCCTCCTACGAGCAGTACTTC
V gene: TRBV6-5; D gene: .; CDR3 length: 16; J gene: TRBJ2-7; clone size: .; CDR3 protein: CASSYRGSLPKNEQYF; CDR3 DNA: TGTGCCAGCAGTTACCGGGGAAGTCTCCCTAAGAACGAGCAGTACTTC
V gene: TRBV15; D gene: TRBD1; CDR3 length: 13; J gene: TRBJ2-4; clone size: .; CDR3 protein: CATGRTGADIQYF; CDR3 DNA: TGTGCCACCGGCCGGACAGGGGCAGACATTCAGTACTTC
V gene: TRBV7-6; D gene: .; CDR3 length: 11; J gene: TRBJ2-1; clone size: .; CDR3 protein: CASSRGDEQFF; CDR3 DNA: TGTGCCAGCAGCCGGGGAGATGAGCAGTTCTTC
V gene: TRBV5-1; D gene: .; CDR3 length: 9; J gene: TRBJ2-2; clone size: few; CDR3 protein: CASSFELFF; CDR3 DNA: TGCGCCAGCAGCTTCGAGCTGTTTTTT
V gene: TRBV18; D gene: .; CDR3 length: 13; J gene: TRBJ2-5; clone size: .; CDR3 protein: CASSPPPQETQYF; CDR3 DNA: TGTGCCAGCTCACCACCCCCCCAAGAGACCCAGTACTTC
V gene: TRBV27; D gene: TRBD2; CDR3 length: 17; J gene: TRBJ2-7; clone size: .; CDR3 protein: CASSSGGAGAASYEQYF; CDR3 DNA: TGTGCCAGCAGTTCTGGGGGAGCGGGAGCAGCGTCCTACGAGCAGTACTTC
V gene: TRBV29-1; D gene: TRBD2; CDR3 length: 15; J gene: TRBJ2-3; clone size: few; CDR3 protein: CSVDNPSGRGDTQYF; CDR3 DNA: TGCAGCGTTGATAACCCCAGCGGGAGGGGCGATACGCAGTATTTT
V gene: TRBV29-1; D gene: TRBD2; CDR3 length: 19; J gene: TRBJ2-3; clone size: few; CDR3 protein: CSVELRGTSGKTASVLEYF; CDR3 DNA: TGCAGCGTTGAATTGCGTGGGACTAGCGGGAAAACCGCCTCCGTTCTGGAGTATTTT
V gene: TRBV5-1; D gene: TRBD2; CDR3 length: 17; J gene: TRBJ2-3; clone size: .; CDR3 protein: CASEIGLAGGWTDTQYF; CDR3 DNA: TGCGCCAGCGAAATCGGACTAGCGGGAGGTTGGACAGATACGCAGTATTTT
V gene: TRBV7-8; D gene: .; CDR3 length: 15; J gene: TRBJ2-1; clone size: .; CDR3 protein: CASSLEGQVYNEQFF; CDR3 DNA: TGTGCCAGCAGCTTAGAGGGCCAGGTCTACAATGAGCAGTTCTTC
V gene: TRBV2; D gene: TRBD1; CDR3 length: 14; J gene: TRBJ1-2; clone size: .; CDR3 protein: CASSAAGGFYGYTF; CDR3 DNA: TGTGCCAGCAGTGCGGCAGGGGGGTTTTATGGCTACACCTTC
V gene: TRBV29-1; D gene: TRBD1; CDR3 length: 12; J gene: TRBJ2-7; clone size: .; CDR3 protein: CSSIAGGDEQYF; CDR3 DNA: TGCAGCTCAATAGCAGGGGGCGACGAGCAGTACTTC
V gene: TRBV27; D gene: .; CDR3 length: 14; J gene: TRBJ1-1; clone size: few; CDR3 protein: CASRVFRGGTEAFF; CDR3 DNA: TGTGCCAGCCGGGTGTTTCGCGGGGGCACTGAAGCTTTCTTT
V gene: TRBV29-1; D gene: .; CDR3 length: 15; J gene: TRBJ1-1; clone size: .; CDR3 protein: CSVEGRGQRNTEAFF; CDR3 DNA: TGCAGCGTTGAAGGCCGGGGGCAGAGGAACACTGAAGCTTTCTTT
V gene: TRBV28; D gene: .; CDR3 length: 13; J gene: TRBJ2-7; clone size: .; CDR3 protein: CASSLGISYEQYF; CDR3 DNA: TGTGCCAGCAGTTTGGGGATCTCCTACGAGCAGTACTTC
V gene: TRBV29-1; D gene: TRBD2; CDR3 length: 15; J gene: TRBJ2-7; clone size: .; CDR3 protein: CSVTPGLAGFYEQYF; CDR3 DNA: TGCAGCGTTACCCCGGGACTAGCGGGGTTCTACGAGCAGTACTTC
V gene: TRBV6-6; D gene: .; CDR3 length: 13; J gene: TRBJ2-4; clone size: few; CDR3 protein: CASSSTAKNIQYF; CDR3 DNA: TGTGCCAGCAGTTCGACGGCCAAAAACATTCAGTACTTC
V gene: TRBV25-1; D gene: .; CDR3 length: 11; J gene: TRBJ1-2; clone size: many; CDR3 protein: CASSEGFGYTF; CDR3 DNA: TGTGCCAGCAGTGAAGGGTTTGGCTACACCTTC